The 6 T cell receptor beta chains given below trace back to one sample, sequenced in a study of low-dose radiotherapy and immunotherapy resistance in tumors. Time point indicated: before trial treatment. TRAV and TRBV primers primed cDNA for both TCRalpha and TCRbeta. Both a constant-region primer and a V-primer adapter served to amplify TCRs across roughly 20 PCR cycles. MiXCR, applied by TCRdb to the reads, yields one record per CDR3 protein. The sample lists more than 70,000 distinct CDR3 sequences; roughly 30% were seen once. Material: PBMCs, obtained before treatment. These receptors originate from a female donor with ovarian cancer.

Concerning this clonotype itself: Sequence at one end of the junction differs from germline and may be a read error. The chain uses TRBV29-1 and TRBJ1-1; 9 nucleotides agree with TRBD1. Germline CDR1 and CDR2: SQVTM and ANQGSEA. This CDR3 contains 13 residues. The CDR3 DNA reads as TGCTGCGTCGATACAGGGGGCCTTGTGAATGCTTTCTTT. Translation gives CCVDTGGLVNAFF.

The table lists this clonotype with a few counts. This chain connects TRBV20-1 to TRBJ1-4, with 8 positions matching TRBD1. V trimming: 5 bases; J trimming: 4 bases; junction bases outside the gene matches: 9. CDR3 length: 15 amino acids. Per germline, CDR1 DFQATT and CDR2 SNEGSKA (reference sequence). The CDR3 spells CSAFLRTGLNEKLFF. As DNA, the CDR3 is TGCAGTGCTTTCCTTAGGACAGGGCTTAATGAAAAACTGTTTTTT.

CDR3 sequence reads: CASSQGTFNEQFF. The DNA for the CDR3 is TGTGCCAGCAGCCAGGGGACTTTCAATGAGCAGTTCTTC. The chain links TRBV6-1 to TRBJ2-1, with D possibly being TRBD1 or TRBD2 (6 bases each). This CDR3 region has 13 residues. V lost 6 bases, J lost 6 bases, and 12 bases lay in between. Germline-derived CDR1 and CDR2 are MNHNS and SASEGT.

This clonotype showed up many times. The chain employs TRBV5-1 and TRBJ2-3; TRBD1 matches at 7 bases. The CDR3 totals 15 residues. The J segment lost 2 bases and the V segment lost 4 bases, leaving 7 bases of the junction unmatched. In germline, CDR1 is SGHRS, CDR2 YFSETQ. The CDR3 loop is CASSLQGPDTDTQYF. The CDR3 coding sequence is TGCGCCAGCAGCCTACAGGGGCCGGACACAGATACGCAGTATTTT.

This clonotype was counted many times. V usage is TRBV7-9 and J usage is TRBJ1-2; D is possibly TRBD1 (5 bases). Germline V gives CDR1 SEHNR, CDR2 FQNEAQ (reference sequence). This CDR3 is 13 amino acids long. V was shortened by 7 bases and J by 5 bases, with 14 bases between the two germline ends. CDR3 loop: CASTQGTAYGYTF. The CDR3, as DNA: TGTGCCAGCACCCAGGGCACCGCATATGGCTACACCTTC.

This clonotype was detected many times. The chain employs TRBV28 and TRBJ2-1; 9 positions match TRBD1. Germline V gene sequence: CDR1 MDHEN, CDR2 SYDVKM. V dropped 5 bases and J dropped 15; count of bases not matched to a gene: 8. This CDR3 region has 12 residues. CDR3 protein: CASSLTGTGRFF. The CDR3 DNA reads TGTGCCAGCAGTCTCACCGGGACAGGGAGGTTCTTC.